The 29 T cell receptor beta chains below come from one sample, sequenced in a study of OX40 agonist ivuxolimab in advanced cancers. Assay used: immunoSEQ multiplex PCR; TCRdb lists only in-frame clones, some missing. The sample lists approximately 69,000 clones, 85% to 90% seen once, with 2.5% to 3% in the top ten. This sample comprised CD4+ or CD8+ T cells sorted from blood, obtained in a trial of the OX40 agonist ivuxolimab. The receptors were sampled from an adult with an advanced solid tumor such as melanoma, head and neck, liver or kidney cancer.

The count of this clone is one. The CDR3 DNA follows: TGTGCCTGGAGTGAAGGTCTGACCACCGGGGAGCTGTTTTTT. It translates to CAWSEGLTTGELFF. V and J are TRBV30 and TRBJ2-2; D is ambiguous. V lost 1 base and J 4 bases, leaving 10 bases between the germline ends. Germline CDR1 GTSNPN, CDR2 SVGIG (reference sequence). This CDR3 contains 14 residues.

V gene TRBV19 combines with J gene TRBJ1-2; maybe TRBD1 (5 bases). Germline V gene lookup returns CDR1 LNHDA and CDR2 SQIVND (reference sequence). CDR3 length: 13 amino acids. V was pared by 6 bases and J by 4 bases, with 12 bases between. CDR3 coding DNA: TGTGCCAGTAGCCCGGGACGGATCTATGGCTACACCTTC. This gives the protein CASSPGRIYGYTF.

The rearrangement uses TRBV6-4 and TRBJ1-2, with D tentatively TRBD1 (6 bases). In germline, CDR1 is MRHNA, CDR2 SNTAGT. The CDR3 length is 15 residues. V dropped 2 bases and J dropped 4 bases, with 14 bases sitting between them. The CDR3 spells CASSDLPGQFYGYTF. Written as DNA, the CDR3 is TGTGCCAGCAGTGACCTCCCGGGACAATTCTATGGCTACACCTTC.

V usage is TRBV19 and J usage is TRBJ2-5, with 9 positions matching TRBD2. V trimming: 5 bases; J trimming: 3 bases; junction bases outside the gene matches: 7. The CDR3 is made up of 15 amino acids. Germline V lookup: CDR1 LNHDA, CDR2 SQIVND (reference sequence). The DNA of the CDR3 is TGTGCCAGTAGTCTAGGGACTAGCCAGAAAGAGACCCAGTACTTC. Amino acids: CASSLGTSQKETQYF.

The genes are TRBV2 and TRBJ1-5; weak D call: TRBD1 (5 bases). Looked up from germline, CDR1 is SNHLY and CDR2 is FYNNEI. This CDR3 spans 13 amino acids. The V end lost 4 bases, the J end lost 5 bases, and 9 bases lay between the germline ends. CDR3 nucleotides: TGTGCCAGCAGTGTTTCAGGGTATCAGCCCCAGCATTTT. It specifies CASSVSGYQPQHF. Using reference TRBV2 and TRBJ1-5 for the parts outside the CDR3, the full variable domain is EPEVTQTPSHQVTQMGQEVILRCVPISNHLYFYWYRQILGQKVEFLVSFYNNEISEKSEIFDDQFSVERPDGSNFTLKIRSTKLEDSAMYFCASSVSGYQPQHFGDGTRLSIL.

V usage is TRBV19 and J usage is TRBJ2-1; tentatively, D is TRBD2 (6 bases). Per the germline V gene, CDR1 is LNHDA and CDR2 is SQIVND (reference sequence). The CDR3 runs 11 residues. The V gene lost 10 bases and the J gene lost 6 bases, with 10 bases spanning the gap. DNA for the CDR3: TGTGCCACAGGGCGGGGCAATGAGCAGTTCTTC. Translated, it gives CATGRGNEQFF.

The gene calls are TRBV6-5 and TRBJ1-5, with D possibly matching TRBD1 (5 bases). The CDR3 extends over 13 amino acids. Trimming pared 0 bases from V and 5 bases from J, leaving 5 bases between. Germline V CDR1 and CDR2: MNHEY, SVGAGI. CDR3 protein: CASSYSGDQPQHF. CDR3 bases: TGTGCCAGCAGTTACTCGGGGGATCAGCCCCAGCATTTT.

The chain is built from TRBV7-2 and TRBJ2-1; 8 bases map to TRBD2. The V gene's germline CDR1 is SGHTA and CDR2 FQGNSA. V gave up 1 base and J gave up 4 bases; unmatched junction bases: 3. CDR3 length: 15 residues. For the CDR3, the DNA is TGTGCCAGCAGCTTAGGGGCTAGCGGGTACAATGAGCAGTTCTTC. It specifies CASSLGASGYNEQFF.

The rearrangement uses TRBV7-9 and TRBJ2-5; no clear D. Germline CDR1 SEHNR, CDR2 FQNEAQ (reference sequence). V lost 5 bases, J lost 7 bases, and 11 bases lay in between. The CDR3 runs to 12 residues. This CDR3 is CASSAAEVTQYF. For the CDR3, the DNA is TGTGCCAGCAGCGCCGCGGAAGTGACCCAGTACTTC.

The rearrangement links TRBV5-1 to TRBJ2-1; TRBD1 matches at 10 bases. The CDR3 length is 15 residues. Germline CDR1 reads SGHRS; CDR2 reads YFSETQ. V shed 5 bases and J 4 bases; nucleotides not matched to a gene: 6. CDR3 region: CASSSGQGVYNEQFF. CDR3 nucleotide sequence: TGCGCCAGCAGTTCAGGACAGGGGGTATACAATGAGCAGTTCTTC.

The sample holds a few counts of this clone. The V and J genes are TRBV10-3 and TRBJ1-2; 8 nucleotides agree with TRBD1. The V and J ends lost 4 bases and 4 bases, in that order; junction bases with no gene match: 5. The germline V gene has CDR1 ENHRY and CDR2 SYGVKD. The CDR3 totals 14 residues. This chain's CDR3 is CAISGTDRAYGYTF. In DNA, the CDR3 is TGTGCCATCAGTGGGACGGACAGGGCCTATGGCTACACCTTC.

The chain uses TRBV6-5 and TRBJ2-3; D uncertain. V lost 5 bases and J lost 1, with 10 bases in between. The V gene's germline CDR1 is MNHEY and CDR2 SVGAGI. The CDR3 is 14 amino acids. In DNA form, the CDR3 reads TGTGCCAGCAGTCCTGACTCCGGCACAGATACGCAGTATTTT. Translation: CASSPDSGTDTQYF.

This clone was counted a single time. This chain's CDR3 is CASSPLDSYEQYF. The CDR3 nucleotides read TGTGCCAGCTCACCATTGGATTCCTACGAGCAGTACTTC. The chain couples TRBV18 to TRBJ2-7; D unresolved. The CDR3 is 13 amino acids. Germline CDR1 is KGHSH and CDR2 is LQKENI. Trimming removed 2 bases at V and 1 base at J, with 6 bases between.

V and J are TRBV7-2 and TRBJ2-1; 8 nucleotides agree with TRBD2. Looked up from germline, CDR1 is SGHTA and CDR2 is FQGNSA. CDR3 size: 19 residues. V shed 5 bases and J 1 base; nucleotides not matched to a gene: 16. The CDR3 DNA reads TGTGCCAGCAGCCCGACTCTGGGACTAGTTGGAGGATCCTACAATGAGCAGTTCTTC. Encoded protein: CASSPTLGLVGGSYNEQFF.

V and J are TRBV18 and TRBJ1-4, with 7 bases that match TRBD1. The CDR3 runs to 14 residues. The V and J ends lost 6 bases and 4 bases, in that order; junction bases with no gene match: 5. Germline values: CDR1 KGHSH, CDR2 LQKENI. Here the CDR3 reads CASSTGQNNEKLFF. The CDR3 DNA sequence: TGTGCCAGCTCGACGGGACAGAATAATGAAAAACTGTTTTTT. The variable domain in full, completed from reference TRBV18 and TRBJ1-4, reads NAGVMQNPRHLVRRRGQEARLRCSPMKGHSHVYWYRQLPEEGLKFMVYLQKENIIDESGMPKERFSAEFPKEGPSILRIQQVVRGDSAAYFCASSTGQNNEKLFFGSGTQLSVL.

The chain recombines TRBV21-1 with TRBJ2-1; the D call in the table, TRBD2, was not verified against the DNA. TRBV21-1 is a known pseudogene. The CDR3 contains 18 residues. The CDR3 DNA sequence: TGTGCCAGCAGCAGACCGGGACTAGCGGGGGGGCAATACAATGAGCAGTTCTTC. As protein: CASSRPGLAGGQYNEQFF.

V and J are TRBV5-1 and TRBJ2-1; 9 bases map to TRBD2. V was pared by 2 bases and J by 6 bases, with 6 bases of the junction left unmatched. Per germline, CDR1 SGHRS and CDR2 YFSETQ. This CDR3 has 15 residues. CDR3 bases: TGCGCCAGCAGCTTCGGAGCGGGGGGCGCCAATGAGCAGTTCTTC. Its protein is CASSFGAGGANEQFF.

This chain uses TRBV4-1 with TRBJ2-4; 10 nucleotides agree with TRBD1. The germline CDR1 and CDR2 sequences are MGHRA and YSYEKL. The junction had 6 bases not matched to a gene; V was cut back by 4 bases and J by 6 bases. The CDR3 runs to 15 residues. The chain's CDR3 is CASSRETGGANIQYF. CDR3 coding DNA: TGCGCCAGCAGCCGCGAGACAGGGGGCGCAAACATTCAGTACTTC.

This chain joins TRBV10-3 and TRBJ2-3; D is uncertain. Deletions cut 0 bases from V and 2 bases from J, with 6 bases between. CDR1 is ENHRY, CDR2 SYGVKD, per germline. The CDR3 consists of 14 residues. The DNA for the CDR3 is TGTGCCATCAGTGAGTCTTCTTTCACAGATACGCAGTATTTT. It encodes CAISESSFTDTQYF.

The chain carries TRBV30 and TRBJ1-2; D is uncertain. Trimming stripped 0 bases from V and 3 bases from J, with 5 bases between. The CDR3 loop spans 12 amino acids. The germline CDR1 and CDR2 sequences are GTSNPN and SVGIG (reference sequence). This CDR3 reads CAWSVSDYGYTF. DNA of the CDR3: TGTGCCTGGAGTGTGAGTGACTATGGCTACACCTTC.

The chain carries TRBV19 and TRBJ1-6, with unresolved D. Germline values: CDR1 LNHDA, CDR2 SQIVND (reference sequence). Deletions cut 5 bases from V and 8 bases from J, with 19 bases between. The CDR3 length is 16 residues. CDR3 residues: CASSVSGRSRDSPLHF. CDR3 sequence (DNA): TGTGCCAGTAGTGTCTCGGGCCGTTCAAGGGATTCACCCCTCCACTTT.

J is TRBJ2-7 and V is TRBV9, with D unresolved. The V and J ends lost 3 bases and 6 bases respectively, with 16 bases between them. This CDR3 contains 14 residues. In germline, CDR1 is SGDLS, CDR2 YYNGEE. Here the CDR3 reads CASSAIKERSEQYF. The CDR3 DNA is TGTGCCAGCAGCGCTATAAAGGAACGATCCGAGCAGTACTTC.

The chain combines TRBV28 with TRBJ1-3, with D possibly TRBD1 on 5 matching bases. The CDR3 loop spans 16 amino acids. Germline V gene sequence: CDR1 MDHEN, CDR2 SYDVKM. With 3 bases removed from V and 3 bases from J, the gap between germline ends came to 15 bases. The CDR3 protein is CASSFATPGLGNTIYF. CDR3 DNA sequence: TGTGCCAGCAGTTTCGCGACACCAGGGCTTGGAAACACCATATATTTT.

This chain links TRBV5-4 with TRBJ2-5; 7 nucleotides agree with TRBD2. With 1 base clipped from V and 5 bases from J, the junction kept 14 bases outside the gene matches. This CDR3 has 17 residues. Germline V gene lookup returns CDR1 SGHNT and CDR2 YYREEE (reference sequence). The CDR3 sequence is CASSLLSSGPTGETQYF. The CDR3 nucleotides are TGTGCCAGCAGCTTGCTTTCTAGCGGACCTACCGGGGAGACCCAGTACTTC.

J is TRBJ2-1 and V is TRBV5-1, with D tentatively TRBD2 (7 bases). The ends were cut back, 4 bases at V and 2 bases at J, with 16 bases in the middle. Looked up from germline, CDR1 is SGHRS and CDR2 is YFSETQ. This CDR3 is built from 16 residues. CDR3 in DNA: TGCGCCAGCAGCCCGGGGGGACATTCCCCCTACAATGAGCAGTTCTTC. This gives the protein CASSPGGHSPYNEQFF.

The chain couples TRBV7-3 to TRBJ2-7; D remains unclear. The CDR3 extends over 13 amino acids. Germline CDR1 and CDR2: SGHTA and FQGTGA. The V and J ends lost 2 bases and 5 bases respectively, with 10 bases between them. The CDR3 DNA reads TGTGCCAGCAGCTTAGCGAGGAATGACGAGCAGTACTTC. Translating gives CASSLARNDEQYF.

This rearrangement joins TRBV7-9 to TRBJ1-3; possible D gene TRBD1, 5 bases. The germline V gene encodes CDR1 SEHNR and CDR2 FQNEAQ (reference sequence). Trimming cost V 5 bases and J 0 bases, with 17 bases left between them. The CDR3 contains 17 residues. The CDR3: CASSRGDGYPSGNTIYF. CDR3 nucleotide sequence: TGTGCCAGCAGCCGAGGGGACGGTTATCCCTCTGGAAACACCATATATTTT.

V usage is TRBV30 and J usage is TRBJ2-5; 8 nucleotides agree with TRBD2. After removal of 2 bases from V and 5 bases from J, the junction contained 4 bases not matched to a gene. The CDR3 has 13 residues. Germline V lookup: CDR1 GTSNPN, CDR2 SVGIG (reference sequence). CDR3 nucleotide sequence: TGTGCCTGGAGTCGCGGGGGGCTGGAGACCCAGTACTTC. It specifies CAWSRGGLETQYF.

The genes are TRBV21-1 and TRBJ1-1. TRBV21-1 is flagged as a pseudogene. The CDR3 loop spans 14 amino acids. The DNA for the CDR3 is TGTGCCAGCACCCGGGACCGGGGTCACACTGAAGCTTTCTTT. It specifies CASTRDRGHTEAFF.